This T cell receptor beta chain comes out of a study of long-term antiretroviral therapy in people with HIV. Notes on the study in general: Dominating the repertoire at all time points were the clones that expanded before ART.

V lost 0 bases to trimming and J lost 2 bases, with 8 bases between them. The CDR3 sequence is 15 residues long. The germline V gene has CDR1 SEHNR and CDR2 FQNEAQ (reference sequence). Concerning this clone itself: Its antigen is unidentified.

With survey level as its setting, the immunoSEQ assay was v3.0. Profiled with immunoSEQ multiplex PCR; TCRdb holds only in-frame clones, not every one. Among 25,000 to 35,000 clones listed, over 70% were seen once. The sample was unsorted PBMCs, taken 3.1 years after starting antiretroviral therapy. This chain uses TRBV7-9 with TRBJ1-5; D is uncertain. The TCR originated in a woman in her forties or fifties with HIV. The CDR3 sequence is CASSLAGGGNQPQHF. CDR3 coding DNA: TGTGCCAGCAGCTTAGCAGGTGGTGGCAATCAGCCCCAGCATTTT.